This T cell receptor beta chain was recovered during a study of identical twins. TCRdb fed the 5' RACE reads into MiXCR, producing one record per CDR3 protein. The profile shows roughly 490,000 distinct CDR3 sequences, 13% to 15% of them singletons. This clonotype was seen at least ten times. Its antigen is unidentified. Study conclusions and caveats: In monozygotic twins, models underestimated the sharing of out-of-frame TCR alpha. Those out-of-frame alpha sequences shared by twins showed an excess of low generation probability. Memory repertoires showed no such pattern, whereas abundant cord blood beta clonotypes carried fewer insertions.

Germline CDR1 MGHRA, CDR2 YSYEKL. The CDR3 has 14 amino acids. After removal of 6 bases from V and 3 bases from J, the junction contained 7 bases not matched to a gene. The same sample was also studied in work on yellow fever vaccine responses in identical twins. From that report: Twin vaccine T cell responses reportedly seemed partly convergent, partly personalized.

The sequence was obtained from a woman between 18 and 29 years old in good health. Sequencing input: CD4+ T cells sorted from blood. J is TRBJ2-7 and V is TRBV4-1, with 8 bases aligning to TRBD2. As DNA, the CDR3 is TGCGCCAGCAGAGTAACTAGCGGTAACTACGAGCAGTACTTC. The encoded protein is CASRVTSGNYEQYF.